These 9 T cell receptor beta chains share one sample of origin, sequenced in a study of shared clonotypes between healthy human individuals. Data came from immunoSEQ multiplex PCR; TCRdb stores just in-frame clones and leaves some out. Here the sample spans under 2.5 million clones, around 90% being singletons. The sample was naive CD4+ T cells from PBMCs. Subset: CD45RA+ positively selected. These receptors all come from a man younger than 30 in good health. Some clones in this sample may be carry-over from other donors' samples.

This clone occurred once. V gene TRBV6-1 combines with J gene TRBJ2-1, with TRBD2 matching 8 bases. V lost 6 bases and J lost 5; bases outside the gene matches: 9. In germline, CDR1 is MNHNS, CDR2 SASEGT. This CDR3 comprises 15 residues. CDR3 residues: CASSQVGLGNNEQFF. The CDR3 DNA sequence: TGTGCCAGCAGCCAGGTGGGACTAGGGAACAATGAGCAGTTCTTC.

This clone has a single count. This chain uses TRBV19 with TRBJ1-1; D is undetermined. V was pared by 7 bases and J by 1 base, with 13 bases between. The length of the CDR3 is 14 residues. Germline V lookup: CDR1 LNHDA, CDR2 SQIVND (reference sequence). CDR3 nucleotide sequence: TGTGCCAGTAACCCCACCCCAGCGAACACTGAAGCTTTCTTT. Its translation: CASNPTPANTEAFF.

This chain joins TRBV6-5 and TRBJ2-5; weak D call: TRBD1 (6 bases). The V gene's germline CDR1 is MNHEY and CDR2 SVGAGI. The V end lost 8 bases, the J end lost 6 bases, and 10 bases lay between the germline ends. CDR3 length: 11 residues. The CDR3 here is CASARGQTQYF. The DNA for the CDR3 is TGTGCCAGCGCCAGGGGCCAGACCCAGTACTTC.

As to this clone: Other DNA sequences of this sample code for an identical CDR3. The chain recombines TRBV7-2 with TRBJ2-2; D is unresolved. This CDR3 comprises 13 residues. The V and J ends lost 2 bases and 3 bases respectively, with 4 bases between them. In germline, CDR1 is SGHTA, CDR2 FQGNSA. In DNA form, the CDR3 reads TGTGCCAGCAGCTTATGGGACACCGGGGAGCTGTTTTTT. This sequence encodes CASSLWDTGELFF.

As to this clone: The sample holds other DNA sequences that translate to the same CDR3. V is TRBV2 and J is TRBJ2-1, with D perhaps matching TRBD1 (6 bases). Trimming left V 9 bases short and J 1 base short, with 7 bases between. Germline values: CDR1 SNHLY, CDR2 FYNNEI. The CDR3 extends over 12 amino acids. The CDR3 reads CASTGSYNEQFF. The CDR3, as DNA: TGTGCCAGTACAGGGTCCTACAATGAGCAGTTCTTC.

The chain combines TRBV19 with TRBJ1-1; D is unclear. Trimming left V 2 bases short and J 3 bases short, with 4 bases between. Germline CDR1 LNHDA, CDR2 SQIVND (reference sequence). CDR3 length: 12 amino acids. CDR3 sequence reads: CASSISDTEAFF. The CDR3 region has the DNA TGTGCCAGTAGTATATCAGACACTGAAGCTTTCTTT.

CDR3 nucleotide sequence: TGTGCCAGCAGTCGTCCCTTAGAGGGGATATTCTTCAATGAGCAGTTCTTC. This sequence encodes CASSRPLEGIFFNEQFF. This chain links TRBV28 with TRBJ2-1; D might be TRBD1 or TRBD2, each matching 5 bases. Germline values: CDR1 MDHEN, CDR2 SYDVKM. V lost 5 bases and J 6 bases, leaving 23 bases between the germline ends. This CDR3 contains 17 residues.

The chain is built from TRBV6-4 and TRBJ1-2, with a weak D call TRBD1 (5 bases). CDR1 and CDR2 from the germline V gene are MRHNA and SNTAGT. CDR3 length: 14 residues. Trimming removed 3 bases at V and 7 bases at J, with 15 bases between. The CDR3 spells CASSEPISGLGYTF. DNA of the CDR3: TGTGCCAGCAGTGAGCCCATATCAGGGCTTGGCTACACCTTC.

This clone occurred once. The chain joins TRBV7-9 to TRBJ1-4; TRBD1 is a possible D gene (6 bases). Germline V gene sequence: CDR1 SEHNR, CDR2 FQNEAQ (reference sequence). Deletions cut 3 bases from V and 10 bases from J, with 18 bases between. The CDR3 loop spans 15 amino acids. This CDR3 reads CASSFRDSKGGKLFF. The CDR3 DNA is TGTGCCAGCAGCTTCCGGGACTCAAAAGGGGGAAAACTGTTTTTT.